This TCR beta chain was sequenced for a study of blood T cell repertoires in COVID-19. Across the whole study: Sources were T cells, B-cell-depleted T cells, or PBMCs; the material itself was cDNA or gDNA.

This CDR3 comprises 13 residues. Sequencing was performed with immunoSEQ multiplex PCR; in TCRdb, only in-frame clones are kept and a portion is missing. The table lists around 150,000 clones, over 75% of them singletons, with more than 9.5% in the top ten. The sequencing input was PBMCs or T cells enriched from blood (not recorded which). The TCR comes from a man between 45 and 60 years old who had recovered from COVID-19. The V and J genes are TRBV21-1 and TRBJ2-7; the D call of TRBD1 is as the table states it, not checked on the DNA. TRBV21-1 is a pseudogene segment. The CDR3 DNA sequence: TGTGCCAGCACCGTTGACAGTTACTACGAGCAGTACTTC. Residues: CASTVDSYYEQYF.